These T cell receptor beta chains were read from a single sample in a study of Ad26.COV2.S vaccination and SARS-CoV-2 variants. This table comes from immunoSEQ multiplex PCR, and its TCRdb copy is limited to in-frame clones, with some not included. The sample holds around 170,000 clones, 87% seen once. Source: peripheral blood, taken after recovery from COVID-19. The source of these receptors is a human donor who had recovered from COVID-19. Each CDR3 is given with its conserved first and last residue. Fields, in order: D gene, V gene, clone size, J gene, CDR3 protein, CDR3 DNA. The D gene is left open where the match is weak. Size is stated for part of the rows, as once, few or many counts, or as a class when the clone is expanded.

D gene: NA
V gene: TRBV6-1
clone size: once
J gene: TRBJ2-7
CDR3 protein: CASSEVNGSDEQYF
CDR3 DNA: TGTGCCAGCAGTGAAGTAAACGGGAGTGACGAGCAGTACTTC

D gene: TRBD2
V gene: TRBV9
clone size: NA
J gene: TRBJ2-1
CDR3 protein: CASSVGTSGSSYNEQFF
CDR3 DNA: TGTGCCAGCAGCGTCGGGACTAGCGGGAGCTCCTACAATGAGCAGTTCTTC

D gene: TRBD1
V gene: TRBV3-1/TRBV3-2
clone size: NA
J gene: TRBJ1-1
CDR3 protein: CASSLADRGNTEAFF
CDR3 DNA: TGTGCCAGCAGCCTCGCGGACAGGGGCAACACTGAAGCTTTCTTT

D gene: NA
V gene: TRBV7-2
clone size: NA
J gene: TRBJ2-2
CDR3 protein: CASSLGGGIIGELFF
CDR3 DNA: TGTGCCAGCAGCTTAGGAGGGGGGATCATCGGGGAGCTGTTTTTT

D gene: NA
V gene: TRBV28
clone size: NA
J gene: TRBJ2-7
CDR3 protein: CAISPGVGYYEQYF
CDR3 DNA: TGTGCCATCTCGCCGGGAGTAGGGTACTACGAGCAGTACTTC

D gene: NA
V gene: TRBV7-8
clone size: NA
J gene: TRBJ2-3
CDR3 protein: CASSLVGTTDTQYF
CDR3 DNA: TGTGCCAGCAGCTTAGTGGGGACCACAGATACGCAGTATTTT

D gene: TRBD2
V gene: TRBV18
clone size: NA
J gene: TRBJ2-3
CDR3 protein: CASSRGTSGRGADTQYF
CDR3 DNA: TGTGCCAGCTCCCGGGGAACTAGCGGGAGAGGCGCAGATACGCAGTATTTT

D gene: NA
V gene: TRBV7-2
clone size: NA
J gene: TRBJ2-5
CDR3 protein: CASSPIGRSRGETQYF
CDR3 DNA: TGTGCCAGCAGCCCCATCGGGCGTTCGAGGGGGGAGACCCAGTACTTC

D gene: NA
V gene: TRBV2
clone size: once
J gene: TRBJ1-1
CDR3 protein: CASSQGKVAFF
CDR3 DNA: TGTGCCAGCAGTCAAGGGAAGGTAGCTTTCTTT

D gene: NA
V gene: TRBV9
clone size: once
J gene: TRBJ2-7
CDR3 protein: CASSVGVGGPYEQYF
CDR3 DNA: TGTGCCAGCAGCGTAGGTGTGGGAGGTCCCTACGAGCAGTACTTC

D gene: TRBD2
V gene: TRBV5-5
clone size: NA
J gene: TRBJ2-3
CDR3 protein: CASTKNGGAGDTQYF
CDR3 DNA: TGTGCCAGCACGAAGAACGGGGGGGCGGGAGATACGCAGTATTTT

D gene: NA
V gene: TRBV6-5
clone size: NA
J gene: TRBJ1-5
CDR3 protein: CATDTMTGNQPQHF
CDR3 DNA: TGTGCCACCGATACAATGACAGGCAATCAGCCCCAGCATTTT

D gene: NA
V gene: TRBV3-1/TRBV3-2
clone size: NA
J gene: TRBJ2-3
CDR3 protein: CASSQGDTQYF
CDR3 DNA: TGTGCCAGCAGCCAGGGAGATACGCAGTATTTT

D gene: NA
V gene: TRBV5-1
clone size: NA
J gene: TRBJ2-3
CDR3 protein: CASSLAVQTRLGTDTQYF
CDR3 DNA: TGCGCCAGCAGCTTGGCGGTACAGACTCGTTTAGGCACAGATACGCAGTATTTT

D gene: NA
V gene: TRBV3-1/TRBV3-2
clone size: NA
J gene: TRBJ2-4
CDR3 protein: CASSQGPPGAKNIQYF
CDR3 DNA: TGTGCCAGCAGCCAAGGACCTCCCGGAGCCAAAAACATTCAGTACTTC

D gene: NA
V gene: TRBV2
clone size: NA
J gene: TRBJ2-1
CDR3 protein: CASSEYVNNEQFF
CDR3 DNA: TGTGCCAGCAGTGAATATGTTAACAATGAGCAGTTCTTC

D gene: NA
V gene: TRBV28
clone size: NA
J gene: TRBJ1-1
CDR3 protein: CASRAPSTEAFF
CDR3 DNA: TGTGCCAGCAGAGCCCCGTCCACTGAAGCTTTCTTT

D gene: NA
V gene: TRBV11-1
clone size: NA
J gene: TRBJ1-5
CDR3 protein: CASSLDGYNQPQHF
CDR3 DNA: TGTGCCAGCAGCCTGGATGGGTACAATCAGCCCCAGCATTTT

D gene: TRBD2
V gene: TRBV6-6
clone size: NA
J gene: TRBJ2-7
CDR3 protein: CASAGLADSYEQYF
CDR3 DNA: TGTGCCAGCGCGGGACTAGCGGACTCCTACGAGCAGTACTTC

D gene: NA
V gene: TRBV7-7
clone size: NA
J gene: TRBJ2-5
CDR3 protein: CASSLAARETQYF
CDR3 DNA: TGTGCTAGCAGCTTAGCGGCTCGGGAGACCCAGTACTTC